This T cell receptor (beta chain) was identified during a study of T cells after posttransplantation cyclophosphamide. Study-level results: TRB overlap between skin or GI tissue T cells and blood was limited. Later blood repertoires were often dominated by clones from the donor CD8+ memory compartment. After PTCy, TRB diversity resembled that of CNI/methotrexate controls.

Measured with immunoSEQ multiplex PCR; TCRdb has only the in-frame clones, and not every one. This sample includes several thousand clones with no singletons; its ten biggest clones take up approximately 5.9%. This clone was detected many times. The antigen remains undetermined. Treatment was busulfan-fludarabine conditioning, a marrow graft, and cyclophosphamide on days +3 and +4. This TCR was recovered from a female patient aged 50 to 60 who received an allogeneic stem cell transplant from an unrelated donor, was CMV-positive, and had acute GVHD only. Some T cells may have come from the graft donor. Sequenced material: PBMCs, taken after allogeneic stem cell transplant with posttransplant cyclophosphamide.

The CDR3 sequence: CASSLVLGGQETQYF. For the CDR3, the DNA is TGTGCCAGCAGCTTAGTTCTGGGGGGTCAAGAGACCCAGTACTTC. The chain combines TRBV7-8 with TRBJ2-5, with D possibly TRBD2 on 6 matching bases. Germline V gene sequence: CDR1 SGHVS, CDR2 FQNEAQ. This CDR3 has 15 residues. Trimming left V 1 base short and J 2 bases short, with 11 bases between.